This T cell receptor beta chain originates from a study of CD8+ T cells in alopecia areata. Study outcomes and limitations: It was less clear whether patients shared TCRs than it was in mice, possibly because of HLA. When scalp samples are sequenced, resident alphabeta T cells of normal skin are also captured. Researchers report lesional scalp, most notably alopecia totalis/universalis, outstripped normal scalp in clonality.

There are a few counts of this clone. Its antigen is unknown. Extracted RNA was reverse transcribed into cDNA, the sequencing template. Data came from immunoSEQ multiplex PCR; TCRdb stores just in-frame clones and leaves some out. The profile shows fewer than 110,000 clones, around 60% of them singletons. The germline V gene has CDR1 MDHEN and CDR2 SYDVKM. The CDR3 is 15 amino acids. V gave up 5 bases and J gave up 1 base, with 12 bases separating them. The receptor was isolated from a human donor in good health. The sequenced material came from CD4+ T cells sorted from blood. The chain recombines TRBV28 with TRBJ1-5; possibly TRBD1 for D (6 bases). The CDR3 nucleotides read TGTGCCAGCAGTCCCGCGGGGGCAAGCAATCAGCCCCAGCATTTT. The encoded protein is CASSPAGASNQPQHF. Using reference TRBV28 and TRBJ1-5 for the parts outside the CDR3, the full variable domain is DVKVTQSSRYLVKRTGEKVFLECVQDMDHENMFWYRQDPGLGLRLIYFSYDVKMKEKGDIPEGYSVSREKKERFSLILESASTNQTSMYLCASSPAGASNQPQHFGDGTRLSIL.